This T cell receptor (beta chain) was obtained from a study of CD8 T cells in Susac syndrome. CDR3 length: 14 amino acids. Germline values: CDR1 DFQATT, CDR2 SNEGSKA (reference sequence). Trimming removed 6 bases from V and 2 bases from J; junction bases left unmatched: 9. Multiple sclerosis controls were treatment-naive patients with stable or active relapsing-remitting disease. Both CD4+ and CD8+ T cells were negatively isolated, and TEMRA cells underwent FACS enrichment. In the case of this clonotype: The antigen is undetermined.

Reverse transcription of about 0.5 to 1 ug RNA was carried out with random hexamers. Amplification of the TCR beta CDR3 was carried out by immunoSEQ multiplex PCR, which spanned a total of 54 Vbeta and 13 Jbeta segments. TCRdb re-called the immunoSEQ multiplex PCR reads with MiXCR, one entry per CDR3 protein. In the table there are just over 300,000 distinct CDR3 sequences, 92% of which are singletons. Study-wide points: It was acknowledged in the study that its TCR sequencing and HLA analysis involved a relatively small number of individuals.

The sample was CD4+ T cells from PBMCs. The TCR was taken from a human donor with multiple sclerosis. V gene TRBV20-1 combines with J gene TRBJ2-5; 7 bases line up with TRBD2. The CDR3 coding sequence is TGCAGTGCCAGTTCCCCAGCGGGACAAGAGACCCAGTACTTC. This translates into CSASSPAGQETQYF.